This TCR beta chain was found in a study of cytomegalovirus exposure and HLA in healthy donors. Findings and caveats of the study: In all likelihood, a cluster of highly shared sequence variants was a sequencing artifact. Later analysis showed most CMV-associated TCR beta chains appearing HLA-restricted.

A word on this clone: The target antigen is unknown.

PCR used 60 Vbeta primers and 13 Jbeta primers. Clones were read by immunoSEQ multiplex PCR, and TCRdb kept only the in-frame ones, dropping some. The data hold about 170,000 clones, with around 82% observed a single time. This CDR3 spans 14 amino acids. Germline trimming cut 8 bases from V and 6 bases from J; bases unmatched to any gene: 10. From germline, CDR1 is LNHDA and CDR2 SQIVND (reference sequence). The gene calls are TRBV19 and TRBJ1-1; 9 positions agree with TRBD1. The material sequenced was PBMCs. This clonotype originated in a male donor in good health and CMV-seronegative. The CDR3 sequence: CASQRQGGLAEAFF. In DNA form, the CDR3 reads TGTGCCAGTCAGAGACAGGGGGGGTTGGCTGAAGCTTTCTTT.